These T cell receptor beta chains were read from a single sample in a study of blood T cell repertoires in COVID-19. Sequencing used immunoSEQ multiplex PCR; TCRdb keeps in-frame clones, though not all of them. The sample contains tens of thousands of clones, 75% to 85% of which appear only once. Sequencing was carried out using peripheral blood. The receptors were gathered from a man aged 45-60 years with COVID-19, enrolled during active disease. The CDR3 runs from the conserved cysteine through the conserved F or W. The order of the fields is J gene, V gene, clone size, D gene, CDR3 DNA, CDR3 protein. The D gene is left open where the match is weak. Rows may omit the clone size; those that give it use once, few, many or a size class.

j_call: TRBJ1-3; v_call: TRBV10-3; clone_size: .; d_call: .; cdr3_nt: TGTGCCATCAGTGAGTCGGGCCCAAGGGGAAACACCATATATTTT; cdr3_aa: CAISESGPRGNTIYF
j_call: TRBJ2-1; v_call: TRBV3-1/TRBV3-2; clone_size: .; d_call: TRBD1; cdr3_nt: TGTGCCAGCAGCAAGGGACAGGGGATGGCTGAGCAGTTCTTC; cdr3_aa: CASSKGQGMAEQFF
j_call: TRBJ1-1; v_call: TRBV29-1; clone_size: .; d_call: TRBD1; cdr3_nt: TGCAGCGTTGAAGGTTTTAAGGGGGCTGGGACTGAAGCTTTCTTT; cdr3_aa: CSVEGFKGAGTEAFF
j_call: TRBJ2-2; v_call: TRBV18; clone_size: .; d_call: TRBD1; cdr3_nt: TGTGCCAGCTCAAAGGAAACAGGGGGCGCAGCAAACACCGGGGAGCTGTTTTTT; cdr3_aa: CASSKETGGAANTGELFF
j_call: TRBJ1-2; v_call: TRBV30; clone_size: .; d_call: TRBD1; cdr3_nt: TGTGCCTGGAGTCTCTCCCCTGGACAGGGATCCTATGGCTACACCTTC; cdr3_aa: CAWSLSPGQGSYGYTF
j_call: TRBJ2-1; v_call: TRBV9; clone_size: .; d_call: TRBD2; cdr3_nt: TGTGCCAGCAGCGTATTTAGCGGGAGCTCCTACAATGAGCAGTTCTTC; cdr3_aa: CASSVFSGSSYNEQFF
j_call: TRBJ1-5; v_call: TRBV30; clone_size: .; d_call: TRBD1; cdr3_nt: TGTGCCTGGAGGGACAGGGGGCGTCAGCCCCAGCATTTT; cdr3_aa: CAWRDRGRQPQHF
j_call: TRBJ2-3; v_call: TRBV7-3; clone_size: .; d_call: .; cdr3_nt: TGTGCCAGCAGCTCCCAGGCCGGCACAGATACGCAGTATTTT; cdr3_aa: CASSSQAGTDTQYF
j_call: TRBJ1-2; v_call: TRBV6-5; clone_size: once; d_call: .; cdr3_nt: TGTGCCAGCAGTTACCAGCAGACTTTTTTCTATGGCTACACCTTC; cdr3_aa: CASSYQQTFFYGYTF
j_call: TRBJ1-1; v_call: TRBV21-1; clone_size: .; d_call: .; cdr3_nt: TGTGCCAGCACTCTCGAGGGGGACCTGAACACTGAAGCTTTCTTT; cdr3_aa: CASTLEGDLNTEAFF
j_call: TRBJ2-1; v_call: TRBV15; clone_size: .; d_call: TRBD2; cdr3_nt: TGTGCCACCAGCAGAGATCGAGTCGTAGCGGGAGAGGGTGAGCAGTTCTTC; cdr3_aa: CATSRDRVVAGEGEQFF
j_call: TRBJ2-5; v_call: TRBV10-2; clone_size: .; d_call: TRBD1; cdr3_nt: TGCGCCAGCAGTGGGCTCGGGACAGGGAAAGAGACCCAGTACTTC; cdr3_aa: CASSGLGTGKETQYF
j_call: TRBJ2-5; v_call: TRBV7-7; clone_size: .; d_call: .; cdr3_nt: TGTGCTAGCAGCTCGGGACTGCCGGGGGAGACCCAGTACTTC; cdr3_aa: CASSSGLPGETQYF
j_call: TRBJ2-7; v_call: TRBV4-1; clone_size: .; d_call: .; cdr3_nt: TGCGCCAGCAGCCACCCAGGGGGGTCCTACGAGCAGTACTTC; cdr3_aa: CASSHPGGSYEQYF
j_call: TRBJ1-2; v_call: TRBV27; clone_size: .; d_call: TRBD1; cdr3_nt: TGTGCCAGCAGTCGACAGGGCTATGGCTACACCTTC; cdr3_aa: CASSRQGYGYTF
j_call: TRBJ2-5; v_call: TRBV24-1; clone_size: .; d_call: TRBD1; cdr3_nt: TGTGCCACCAGTGATCTGAGGGGGCTCGGGGAGACCCAGTACTTC; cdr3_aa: CATSDLRGLGETQYF
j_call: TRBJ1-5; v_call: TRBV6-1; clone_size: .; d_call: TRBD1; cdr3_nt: TGTGCCAGCAGTGGCCAAGGGGGACAGGGTGGAACTCAGCCCCAGCATTTT; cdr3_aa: CASSGQGGQGGTQPQHF
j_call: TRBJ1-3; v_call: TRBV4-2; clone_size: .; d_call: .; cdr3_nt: TGTGCCAGCAGCCAAGAAGGACATGTCTCTGGAAACACCATATATTTT; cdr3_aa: CASSQEGHVSGNTIYF
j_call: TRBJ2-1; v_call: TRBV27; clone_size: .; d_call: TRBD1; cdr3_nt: TGTGCCAGCAGTTTACAAGGACAGGGTGGAAAAGAGCAGTTCTTC; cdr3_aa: CASSLQGQGGKEQFF
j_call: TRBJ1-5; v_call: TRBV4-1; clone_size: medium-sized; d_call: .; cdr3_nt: TGCGCCAGCAGCCAAGAACGCGACAGAAATCAGCCCCAGCATTTT; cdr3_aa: CASSQERDRNQPQHF
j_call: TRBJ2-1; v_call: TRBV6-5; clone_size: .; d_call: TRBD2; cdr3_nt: TGTGCCAGCAGCCGGCGGGAGGGGTACAATGAGCAGTTCTTC; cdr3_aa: CASSRREGYNEQFF
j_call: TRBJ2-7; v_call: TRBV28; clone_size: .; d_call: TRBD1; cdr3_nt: TGTGCCAGCAGAGACAGGGGCGAGCTCGAGCAGTACTTC; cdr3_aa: CASRDRGELEQYF
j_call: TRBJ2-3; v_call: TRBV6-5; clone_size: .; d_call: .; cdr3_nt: TGTGCCAGCAGCTGGCTTACCACAGATACGCAGTATTTT; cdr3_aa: CASSWLTTDTQYF
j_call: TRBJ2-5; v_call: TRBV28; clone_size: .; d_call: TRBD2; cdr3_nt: TGTGCCAGCAGTTTTCTACTAGCGGAGACCCAGTACTTC; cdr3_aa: CASSFLLAETQYF
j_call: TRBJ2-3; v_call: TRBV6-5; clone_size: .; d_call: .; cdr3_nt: TGTGCCAGCAGTTTGCGGCGCACAGATACGCAGTATTTT; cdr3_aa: CASSLRRTDTQYF
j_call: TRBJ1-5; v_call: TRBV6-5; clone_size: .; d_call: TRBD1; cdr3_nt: TGTGCCAGCAGTAGTAACAGGGGACAGCCCCAGCATTTT; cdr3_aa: CASSSNRGQPQHF
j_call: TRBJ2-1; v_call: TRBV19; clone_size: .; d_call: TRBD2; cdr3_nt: TGTGCCAGTAGACCGACTAGCGGAAGGGATGAGCAGTTCTTC; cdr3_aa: CASRPTSGRDEQFF
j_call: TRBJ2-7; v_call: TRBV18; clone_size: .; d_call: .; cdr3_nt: TGTGCCAGCTCACCCGGACAGAAATCCTACGAGCAGTACTTC; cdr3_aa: CASSPGQKSYEQYF
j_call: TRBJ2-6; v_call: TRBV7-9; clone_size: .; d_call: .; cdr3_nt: TGTGCCAGCAGCTGGAGGGCTGGGGCCAACGTCCTGACTTTC; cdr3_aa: CASSWRAGANVLTF
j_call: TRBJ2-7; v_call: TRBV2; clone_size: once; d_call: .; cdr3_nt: TGTGCCAGCACTTTTTCCTACGAGCAGTACTTC; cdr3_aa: CASTFSYEQYF
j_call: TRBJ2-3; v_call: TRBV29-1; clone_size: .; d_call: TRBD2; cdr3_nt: TGCAGCGTTTGGCTAGCGGTCAGCACAGATACGCAGTATTTT; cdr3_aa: CSVWLAVSTDTQYF
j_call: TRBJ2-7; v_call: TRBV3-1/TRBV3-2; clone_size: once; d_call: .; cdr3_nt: TGTGCCAGCAGCCAGTCCTTACGGACAGCTCTTTCCTACGAGCAGTACTTC; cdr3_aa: CASSQSLRTALSYEQYF
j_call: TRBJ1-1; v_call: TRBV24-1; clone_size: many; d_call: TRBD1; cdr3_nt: TGTGCCACCAGTGATTCAGGGACAGAAGAAGCTTTCTTT; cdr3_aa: CATSDSGTEEAFF
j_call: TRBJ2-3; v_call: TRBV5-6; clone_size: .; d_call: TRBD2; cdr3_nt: TGTGCCAGCAGCTTTCGACGGGAGGTCACAGATACGCAGTATTTT; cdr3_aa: CASSFRREVTDTQYF
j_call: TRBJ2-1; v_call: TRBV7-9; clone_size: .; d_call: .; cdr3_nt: TGTGCCAGCAGCCAGACAAGTAAAGTCGATGAGCAGTTCTTC; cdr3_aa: CASSQTSKVDEQFF
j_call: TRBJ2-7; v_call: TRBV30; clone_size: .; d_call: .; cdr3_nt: TGTGCCTGGAGGAGCGGGCGGGAAGGGTACGAGCAGTACTTC; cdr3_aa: CAWRSGREGYEQYF
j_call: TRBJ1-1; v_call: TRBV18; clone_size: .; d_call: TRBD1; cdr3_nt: TGTGCCAGCTCCCTCGGGACAGCCCTGAACACTGAAGCTTTCTTT; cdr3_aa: CASSLGTALNTEAFF
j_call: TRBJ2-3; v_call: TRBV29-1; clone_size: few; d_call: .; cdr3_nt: TGCAGCGTTGTAGACGGGGGATACACAGATACGCAGTATTTT; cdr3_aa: CSVVDGGYTDTQYF
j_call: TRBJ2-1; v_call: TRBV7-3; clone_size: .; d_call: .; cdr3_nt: TGTGCCAGCAGCTCAACTGGGAGCTCCTACAATGAGCAGTTCTTC; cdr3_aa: CASSSTGSSYNEQFF
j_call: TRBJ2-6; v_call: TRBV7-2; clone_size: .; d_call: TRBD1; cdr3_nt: TGTGCCAGCAGCTCTTCAGGGGGAACTGGGGCCAACGTCCTGACTTTC; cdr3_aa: CASSSSGGTGANVLTF
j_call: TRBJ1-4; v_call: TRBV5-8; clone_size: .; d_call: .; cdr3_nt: TGTGCCAGCAGCCCCAATTTCGGGGGAGGTGAAAAACTGTTTTTT; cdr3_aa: CASSPNFGGGEKLFF
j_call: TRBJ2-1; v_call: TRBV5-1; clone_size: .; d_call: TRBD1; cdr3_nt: TGCGCCAGCAGCCATCGGGACAGGGGGCCAAACTACAATGAGCAGTTCTTC; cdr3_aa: CASSHRDRGPNYNEQFF